These T cell receptor beta chains were read from a single sample in a study of T-cell reconstitution after alpha-beta-depleted transplantation in children. MiXCR was run by TCRdb on the PCR reads, yielding one entry per CDR3 protein. This sample has some 290,000 distinct CDR3 sequences, with 23% found just once. The sequencing here drew on PBMCs, mostly from graft donor cells, taken 180 days after TCRalphabeta/CD19-depleted stem cell transplant. Receptors originate from a male patient younger than 18 who had a stem cell transplant for acute lymphoblastic leukemia, so the T cells may come from the graft donor. Both conserved end residues are part of each CDR3. Fields, in order: V gene, J gene, D gene, clone size, CDR3 protein, CDR3 DNA. D genes are given only for firm matches. Some rows mark clone size as missing; the rest say once, few, many or name a class of expanded clone.

>TRBV6-1|TRBJ2-3|.|.
CASNSGTDTQYF
TGTGCCAGCAACAGCGGCACAGATACGCAGTATTTT
>TRBV5-1|TRBJ1-1|TRBD1|few
CASSLTLQGPGGAFF
TGCGCCAGCAGCTTGACATTACAGGGGCCTGGGGGAGCTTTCTTT
>TRBV7-9|TRBJ1-4|.|.
CASSLAWQTGEKLFF
TGTGCCAGCAGCTTAGCGTGGCAGACGGGTGAAAAACTGTTTTTT
>TRBV18|TRBJ2-7|TRBD1|few
CASSLTGGLTYEQYF
TGTGCCAGCTCCCTTACAGGGGGATTGACCTACGAGCAGTACTTC
>TRBV20-1|TRBJ1-5|.|.
CSAREAVGSNQPQHF
TGCAGTGCTAGAGAAGCCGTAGGGAGCAATCAGCCCCAGCATTTT
>TRBV11-2|TRBJ2-6|.|many
CASSFRSGANVLTF
TGTGCCAGCAGCTTCCGCTCTGGGGCCAACGTCCTGACTTTC
>TRBV7-2|TRBJ2-1|.|few
CASSFTRGGGYNEQFF
TGTGCCAGCAGTTTCACCCGAGGAGGAGGTTACAATGAGCAGTTCTTC
>TRBV3-1|TRBJ1-1|.|.
CASSQGKGYTEAFF
TGTGCCAGCAGCCAAGGTAAGGGCTACACTGAAGCTTTCTTT
>TRBV7-3|TRBJ2-3|.|.
CASSSSTGSADTQYF
TGTGCCAGCAGCTCGTCAACGGGCTCAGCAGATACGCAGTATTTT
>TRBV29-1|TRBJ1-4|.|.
CSVVLMFNEKLFF
TGCAGCGTTGTCTTGATGTTTAATGAAAAACTGTTTTTT
>TRBV15|TRBJ2-7|TRBD2|.
CATSSGLAGKSSYEQYF
TGTGCCACCAGCAGCGGGCTAGCGGGGAAGAGTTCCTACGAGCAGTACTTC
>TRBV19|TRBJ2-2|.|.
CASSSSTGRNSGELFF
TGTGCCAGTAGTTCAAGCACAGGTCGAAACTCCGGGGAGCTGTTTTTT
>TRBV5-1|TRBJ2-3|TRBD2|many
CASSFLAGDVDTQYF
TGCGCCAGCAGCTTCCTCGCGGGAGACGTAGATACGCAGTATTTT
>TRBV7-9|TRBJ2-1|TRBD1|.
CASSLNGQGSSYNEQFF
TGTGCCAGCAGCTTAAACGGACAGGGGAGCTCCTACAATGAGCAGTTCTTC
>TRBV9|TRBJ1-2|TRBD1|few
CASSVDRVTGGYTF
TGTGCCAGCAGCGTCGACAGGGTGACTGGGGGCTACACCTTC
>TRBV18|TRBJ2-7|.|.
CASSPAGPGYEQYF
TGTGCCAGCTCACCAGCGGGGCCGGGCTACGAGCAGTACTTC
>TRBV7-9|TRBJ2-7|TRBD1|.
CASSLSPQGAEEQYF
TGTGCCAGCAGCTTATCTCCACAGGGGGCGGAAGAGCAGTACTTC
>TRBV20-1|TRBJ2-7|TRBD2|few
CSAPTSGSRYEQYF
TGCAGTGCGCCGACTAGCGGGAGCAGATACGAGCAGTACTTC
>TRBV6-1|TRBJ2-1|TRBD2|few
CASSEALGVAGDVYNEQFF
TGTGCCAGCAGTGAAGCGCTCGGAGTAGCGGGAGATGTCTACAATGAGCAGTTCTTC
>TRBV12-3/TRBV12-4|TRBJ1-1|.|few
CASSSPGRDQAFF
TGTGCCAGCAGCTCGCCGGGGAGGGACCAAGCTTTCTTT
>TRBV2|TRBJ1-2|.|.
CASFLLYGYTF
TGTGCCAGCTTCCTCCTCTATGGCTACACCTTC
>TRBV18|TRBJ2-7|TRBD2|.
CASSPKTSGPYEQYF
TGTGCCAGCTCACCAAAAACTAGCGGGCCCTACGAGCAGTACTTC
>TRBV20-1|TRBJ2-1|.|.
CSGLRTEQFF
TGCAGTGGGTTGCGGACTGAGCAGTTCTTC
>TRBV5-1|TRBJ1-1|TRBD1|few
CASSLFLHLDSTGVTEAFF
TGCGCCAGCAGCTTGTTCCTCCATCTGGACTCGACAGGGGTCACTGAAGCTTTCTTT
>TRBV4-2|TRBJ2-7|.|.
CASSQAARDYEQYF
TGTGCCAGCAGCCAAGCCGCGAGGGACTACGAGCAGTACTTC
>TRBV6-5|TRBJ1-2|TRBD1|.
CASSLGSAGGYGYTF
TGTGCCAGCAGTTTAGGGTCGGCAGGGGGCTACGGCTACACCTTC
>TRBV27|TRBJ1-5|TRBD1|.
CASSFAGGQPQHF
TGTGCCAGCAGTTTTGCAGGGGGACAGCCCCAGCATTTT
>TRBV11-3|TRBJ2-1|.|.
CASSPPPGRSYNEQFF
TGTGCCAGCAGCCCCCCCCCGGGACGTTCCTACAATGAGCAGTTCTTC
>TRBV5-6|TRBJ1-2|.|few
CASSFSSDGYTF
TGTGCCAGCAGCTTCAGCAGCGATGGCTACACCTTC
>TRBV5-1|TRBJ2-3|TRBD1|.
CASSFRQGVKDTQYF
TGCGCCAGCAGCTTCAGACAGGGGGTTAAAGATACGCAGTATTTT
>TRBV6-5|TRBJ2-1|TRBD2|few
CASSYGGESYNEQFF
TGTGCCAGCAGTTACGGGGGGGAAAGCTACAATGAGCAGTTCTTC
>TRBV19|TRBJ2-1|.|once
CASSWRSYNEQFF
TGTGCCAGTAGTTGGCGTTCCTACAATGAGCAGTTCTTC
>TRBV6-5|TRBJ2-7|TRBD2|.
CASSFPIPLAGETYEQYF
TGTGCCAGCAGTTTCCCCATCCCCTTAGCGGGAGAGACCTACGAGCAGTACTTC
>TRBV5-1|TRBJ1-1|.|few
CASSLGGFNTEAFF
TGCGCCAGCAGCTTGGGAGGATTTAACACTGAAGCTTTCTTT
>TRBV5-1|TRBJ2-1|TRBD1|.
CASSLRWTGGSNRGNEQFF
TGCGCCAGCAGCTTAAGATGGACAGGGGGCTCTAACCGGGGCAATGAGCAGTTCTTC
>TRBV7-9|TRBJ2-6|.|few
CASSLEQGPYPVLTF
TGTGCCAGCAGCTTAGAGCAGGGACCCTACCCCGTCCTGACTTTC
>TRBV5-1|TRBJ2-1|TRBD2|few
CASTPGTSSYNEQFF
TGCGCCAGCACCCCCGGGACTAGCTCCTACAATGAGCAGTTCTTC
>TRBV9|TRBJ2-7|.|.
CASSVGWVGEQYF
TGTGCCAGCAGCGTAGGATGGGTTGGGGAGCAGTACTTC
>TRBV4-1|TRBJ1-2|.|.
CASSQDQILSGYTF
TGCGCCAGCAGCCAAGATCAAATCCTTAGTGGCTACACCTTC
>TRBV9|TRBJ2-5|TRBD2|few
CASSAGLAGDETQYF
TGTGCCAGCAGCGCGGGACTAGCGGGAGACGAGACCCAGTACTTC
>TRBV4-1|TRBJ2-5|.|few
CASSQGWGGETQYF
TGCGCCAGCAGCCAAGGGTGGGGCGGGGAGACCCAGTACTTC
>TRBV12-5|TRBJ2-5|TRBD1|.
CASGSSGTGQETQYF
TGTGCTAGTGGTTCCTCCGGGACAGGGCAAGAGACCCAGTACTTC
>TRBV5-1|TRBJ2-3|.|few
CASSFRARGSGADTQYF
TGCGCCAGCAGCTTTCGAGCTAGAGGGAGTGGAGCAGATACGCAGTATTTT
>TRBV5-1|TRBJ2-3|.|.
CASSLMVGGTDTQYF
TGCGCCAGCAGCTTGATGGTGGGAGGTACAGATACGCAGTATTTT
>TRBV4-1|TRBJ2-3|.|few
CASSQDWSRATDTQYF
TGCGCCAGCAGCCAAGATTGGAGTAGGGCCACAGATACGCAGTATTTT
>TRBV5-1|TRBJ2-3|TRBD1|.
CASSATGVRADTQYF
TGCGCCAGCAGCGCAACAGGGGTGAGGGCAGATACGCAGTATTTT
>TRBV5-1|TRBJ2-1|.|.
CASSLDVSLLYNEQFF
TGCGCCAGCAGCTTGGATGTGTCCCTCCTTTACAATGAGCAGTTCTTC
>TRBV20-1|TRBJ1-2|.|.
CSARGNLGYGYTF
TGCAGTGCTAGAGGCAACCTCGGATACGGCTACACCTTC
>TRBV5-1|TRBJ2-5|TRBD2|.
CASSLASSGSVKTQYF
TGCGCCAGCAGCTTGGCAAGTAGCGGGAGCGTGAAGACCCAGTACTTC
>TRBV20-1|TRBJ2-7|TRBD2|many
CSARTSGKPQRNF
TGCAGTGCTAGAACTAGCGGGAAGCCACAACGGAACTTC
>TRBV15|TRBJ2-2|.|few
CATSRDRGLTGELFF
TGTGCCACCAGCAGAGATCGGGGGTTAACCGGGGAGCTGTTTTTT
>TRBV28|TRBJ2-6|.|.
CASSSGGWLNVLTF
TGTGCCAGCAGTTCCGGGGGTTGGCTCAACGTCCTGACTTTC
>TRBV3-1|TRBJ1-2|TRBD1|.
CASSPGQGDYGYTF
TGTGCCAGCAGCCCGGGACAGGGGGACTATGGCTACACCTTC
>TRBV9|TRBJ2-7|TRBD2|.
CASSVSTSGSDGQYF
TGTGCCAGCAGCGTCTCGACTAGCGGATCTGACGGGCAGTACTTC
>TRBV27|TRBJ2-5|TRBD2|.
CASSGSGTSGETQYF
TGTGCCAGCAGTGGTAGCGGGACCTCCGGCGAGACCCAGTACTTC
>TRBV20-1|TRBJ2-7|TRBD1|few
CSPLRDSFYEQYF
TGCAGTCCTCTACGGGACAGTTTCTACGAGCAGTACTTC
>TRBV7-9|TRBJ1-2|.|many
CASSLALFYGYTF
TGTGCCAGCAGCTTAGCACTGTTCTATGGCTACACCTTC